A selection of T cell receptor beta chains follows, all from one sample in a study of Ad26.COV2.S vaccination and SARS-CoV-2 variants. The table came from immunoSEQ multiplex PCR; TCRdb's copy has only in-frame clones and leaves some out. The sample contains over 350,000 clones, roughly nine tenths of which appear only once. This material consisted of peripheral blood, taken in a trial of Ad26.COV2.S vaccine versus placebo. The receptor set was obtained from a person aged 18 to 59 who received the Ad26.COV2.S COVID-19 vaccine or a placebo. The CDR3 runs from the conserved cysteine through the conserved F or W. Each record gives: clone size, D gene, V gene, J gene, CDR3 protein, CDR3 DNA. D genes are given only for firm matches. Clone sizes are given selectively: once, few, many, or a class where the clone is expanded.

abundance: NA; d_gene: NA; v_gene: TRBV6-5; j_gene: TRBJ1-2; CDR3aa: CASSFGRNYGYTF; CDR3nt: TGTGCCAGCAGCTTTGGACGGAACTATGGCTACACCTTC
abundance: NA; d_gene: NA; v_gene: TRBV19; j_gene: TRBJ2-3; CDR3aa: CASRSVGRGPDTQYF; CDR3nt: TGTGCCAGTAGGTCGGTCGGCAGGGGCCCAGATACGCAGTATTTT
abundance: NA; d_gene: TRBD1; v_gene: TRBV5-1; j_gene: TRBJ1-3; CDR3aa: CASSLDQGAGNTIYF; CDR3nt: TGCGCCAGCAGCTTGGACCAGGGGGCCGGAAACACCATATATTTT
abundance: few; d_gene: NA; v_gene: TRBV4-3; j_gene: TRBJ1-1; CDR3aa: CASSQDGGGAEAFF; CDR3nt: TGCGCCAGCAGCCAAGATGGGGGAGGGGCTGAAGCTTTCTTT
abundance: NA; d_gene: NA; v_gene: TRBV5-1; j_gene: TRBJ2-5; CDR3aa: CASSLDEGAETQYF; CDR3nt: TGCGCCAGCAGCTTGGATGAAGGGGCAGAGACCCAGTACTTC
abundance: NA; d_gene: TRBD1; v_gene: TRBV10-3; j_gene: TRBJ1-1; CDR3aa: CATRLSSGAGGTEAFF; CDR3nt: TGTGCCACAAGATTATCAAGCGGGGCAGGGGGCACTGAAGCTTTCTTT
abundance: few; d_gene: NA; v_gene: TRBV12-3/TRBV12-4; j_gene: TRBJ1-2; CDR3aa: CASRQESYGYTF; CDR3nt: TGTGCCAGCAGACAGGAGTCCTATGGCTACACCTTC
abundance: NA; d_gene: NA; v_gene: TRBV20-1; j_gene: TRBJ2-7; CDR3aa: CSASTAVYEQYF; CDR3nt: TGCAGTGCTAGTACAGCAGTCTACGAGCAGTACTTC
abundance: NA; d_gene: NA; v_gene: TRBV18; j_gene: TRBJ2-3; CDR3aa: CASSPVMGRDTIITDTQYF; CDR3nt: TGTGCCAGCTCACCGGTGATGGGGCGGGACACCATTATCACAGATACGCAGTATTTT
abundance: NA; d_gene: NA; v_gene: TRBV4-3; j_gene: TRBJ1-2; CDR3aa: CASSQGLGRYGYTF; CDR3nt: TGCGCCAGCAGCCAAGGTCTCGGGAGATATGGCTACACCTTC
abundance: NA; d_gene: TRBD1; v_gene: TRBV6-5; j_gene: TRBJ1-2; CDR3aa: CASRQGSGYTF; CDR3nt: TGTGCCAGCCGACAGGGCTCTGGCTACACCTTC
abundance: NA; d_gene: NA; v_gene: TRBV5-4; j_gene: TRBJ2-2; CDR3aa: CASSSRPGANTGELFF; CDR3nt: TGTGCCAGCAGCTCCCGACCCGGTGCGAACACCGGGGAGCTGTTTTTT
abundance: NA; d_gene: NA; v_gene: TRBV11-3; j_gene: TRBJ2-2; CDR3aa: CASSAPGTGELFF; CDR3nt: TGTGCCAGCAGCGCCCCAGGGACCGGGGAGCTGTTTTTT
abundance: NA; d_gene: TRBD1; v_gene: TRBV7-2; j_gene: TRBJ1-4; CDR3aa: CASSHGDRGLFNEKLFF; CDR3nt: TGTGCCAGCAGCCACGGGGACAGGGGATTGTTTAATGAAAAACTGTTTTTT
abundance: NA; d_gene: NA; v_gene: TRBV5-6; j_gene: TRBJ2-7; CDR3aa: CASSLPGGEQYF; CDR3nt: TGTGCCAGCAGCTTGCCGGGTGGCGAGCAGTACTTC
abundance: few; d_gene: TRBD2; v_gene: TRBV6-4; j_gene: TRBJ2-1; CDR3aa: CASSDSRGGYNEQFF; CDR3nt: TGTGCCAGCAGTGACTCGCGGGGGGGCTACAATGAGCAGTTCTTC
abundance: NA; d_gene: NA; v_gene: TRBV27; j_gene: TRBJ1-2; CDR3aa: CASGYSLGYGYTF; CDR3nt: TGTGCCAGCGGGTACAGCCTTGGATATGGCTACACCTTC
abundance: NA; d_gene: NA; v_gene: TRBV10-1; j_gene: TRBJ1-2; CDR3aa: CASSVRHPASYGYTF; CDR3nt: TGCGCCAGCAGTGTTAGACACCCGGCTAGCTATGGCTACACCTTC
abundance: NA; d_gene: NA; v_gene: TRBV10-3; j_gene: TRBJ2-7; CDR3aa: CAISEVKGTGTEQYF; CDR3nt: TGTGCCATCAGTGAAGTCAAGGGCACAGGGACCGAGCAGTACTTC
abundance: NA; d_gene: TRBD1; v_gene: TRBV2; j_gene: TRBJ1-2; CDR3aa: CASSRTGGNYGYTF; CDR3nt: TGTGCCAGCAGCCGCACAGGGGGCAACTATGGCTACACCTTC
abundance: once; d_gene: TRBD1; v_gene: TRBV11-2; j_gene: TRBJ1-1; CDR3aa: CASSLEWTGYTEAFF; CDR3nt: TGTGCCAGCAGCTTAGAGTGGACAGGGTACACTGAAGCTTTCTTT
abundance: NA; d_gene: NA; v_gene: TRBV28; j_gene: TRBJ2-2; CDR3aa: CASNLGYTGELFF; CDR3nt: TGTGCCAGCAACTTGGGCTACACCGGGGAGCTGTTTTTT
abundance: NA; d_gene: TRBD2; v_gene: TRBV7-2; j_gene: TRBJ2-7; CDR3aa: CASSPSREAGSYEQYF; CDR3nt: TGTGCCAGCAGCCCGAGTCGGGAAGCGGGATCCTACGAGCAGTACTTC
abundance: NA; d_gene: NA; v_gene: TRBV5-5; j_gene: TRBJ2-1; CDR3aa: CASSPTPISYNEQFF; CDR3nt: TGTGCCAGCAGCCCAACCCCGATCTCCTACAATGAGCAGTTCTTC
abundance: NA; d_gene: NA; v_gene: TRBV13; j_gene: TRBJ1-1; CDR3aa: CASSSQGNTEAFF; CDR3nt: TGTGCCAGCAGCTCTCAAGGAAACACTGAAGCTTTCTTT
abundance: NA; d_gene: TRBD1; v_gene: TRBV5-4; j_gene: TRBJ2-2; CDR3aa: CASSLDRGETGELFF; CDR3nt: TGTGCCAGCAGCCTGGACAGGGGTGAGACCGGGGAGCTGTTTTTT
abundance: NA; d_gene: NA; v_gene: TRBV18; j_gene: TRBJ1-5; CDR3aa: CASSPAGRRTDQPQHF; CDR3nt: TGTGCCAGCTCACCCGCGGGGCGCCGAACCGATCAGCCCCAGCATTTT
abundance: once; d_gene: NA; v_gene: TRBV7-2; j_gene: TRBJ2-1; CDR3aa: CASSLDSDYNEQFF; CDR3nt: TGTGCCAGCAGCTTAGATTCGGATTACAATGAGCAGTTCTTC
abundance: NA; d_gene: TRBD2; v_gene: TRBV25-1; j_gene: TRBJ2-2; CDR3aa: CASSERDYSIVTGELFF; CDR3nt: TGTGCCAGCAGTGAAAGGGACTACTCAATTGTTACCGGGGAGCTGTTTTTT
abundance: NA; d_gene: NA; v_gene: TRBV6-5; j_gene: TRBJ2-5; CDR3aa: CASRKGGQETQYF; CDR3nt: TGTGCCAGCAGGAAGGGGGGACAAGAGACCCAGTACTTC
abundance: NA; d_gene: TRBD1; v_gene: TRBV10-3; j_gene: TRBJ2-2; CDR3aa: CAISEFPPGQEEGGELFF; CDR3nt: TGTGCCATCAGTGAGTTTCCTCCGGGACAGGAGGAGGGCGGGGAGCTGTTTTTT
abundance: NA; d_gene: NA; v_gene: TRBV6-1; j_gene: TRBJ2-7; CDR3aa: CASSEAHWTSRPYEQYF; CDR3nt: TGTGCCAGCAGTGAAGCGCACTGGACATCAAGGCCCTACGAGCAGTACTTC
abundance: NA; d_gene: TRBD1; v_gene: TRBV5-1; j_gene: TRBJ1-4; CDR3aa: CASSLAGTGDEKLFF; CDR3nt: TGCGCCAGCAGCTTGGCCGGGACAGGGGATGAAAAACTGTTTTTT
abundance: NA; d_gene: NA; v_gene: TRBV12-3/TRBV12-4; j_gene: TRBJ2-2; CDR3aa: CASSQGTGELFF; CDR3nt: TGTGCCAGCAGCCAGGGAACCGGGGAGCTGTTTTTT
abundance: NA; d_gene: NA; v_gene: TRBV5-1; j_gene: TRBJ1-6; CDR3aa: CASSMNRVGSPLHF; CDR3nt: TGCGCCAGCAGCATGAACAGGGTTGGGTCACCCCTCCACTTT
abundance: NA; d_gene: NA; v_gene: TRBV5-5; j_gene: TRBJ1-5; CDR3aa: CASSLEDQPQHF; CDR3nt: TGTGCCAGCAGCTTGGAGGATCAGCCCCAGCATTTT
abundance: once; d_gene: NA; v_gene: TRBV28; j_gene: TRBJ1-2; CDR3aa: CASSLLRGVFINYGYTF; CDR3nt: TGTGCCAGCAGTTTATTACGGGGAGTTTTCATTAACTATGGCTACACCTTC
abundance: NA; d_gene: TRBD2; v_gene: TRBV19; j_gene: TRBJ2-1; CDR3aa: CASSTSAYNEQFF; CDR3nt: TGTGCCAGTTCGACTAGCGCCTACAATGAGCAGTTCTTC
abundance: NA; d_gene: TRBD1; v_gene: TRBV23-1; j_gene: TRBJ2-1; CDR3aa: CASSQRDRVLDEQFF; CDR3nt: TGCGCCAGCAGTCAACGGGACAGGGTGCTGGATGAGCAGTTCTTC
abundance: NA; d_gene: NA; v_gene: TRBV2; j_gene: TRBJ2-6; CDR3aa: CASNKGYSGANVLTF; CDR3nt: TGTGCCAGCAATAAGGGATACTCTGGGGCCAACGTCCTGACTTTC
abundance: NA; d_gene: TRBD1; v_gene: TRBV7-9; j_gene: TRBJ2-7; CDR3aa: CASSSGTGVNEQYF; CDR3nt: TGTGCCAGCAGCTCGGGGACAGGGGTCAACGAGCAGTACTTC
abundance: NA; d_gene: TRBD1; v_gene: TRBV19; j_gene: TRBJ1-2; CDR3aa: CASSTSRTGVYGYTF; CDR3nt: TGTGCCAGTAGTACAAGTCGAACAGGGGTCTATGGCTACACCTTC